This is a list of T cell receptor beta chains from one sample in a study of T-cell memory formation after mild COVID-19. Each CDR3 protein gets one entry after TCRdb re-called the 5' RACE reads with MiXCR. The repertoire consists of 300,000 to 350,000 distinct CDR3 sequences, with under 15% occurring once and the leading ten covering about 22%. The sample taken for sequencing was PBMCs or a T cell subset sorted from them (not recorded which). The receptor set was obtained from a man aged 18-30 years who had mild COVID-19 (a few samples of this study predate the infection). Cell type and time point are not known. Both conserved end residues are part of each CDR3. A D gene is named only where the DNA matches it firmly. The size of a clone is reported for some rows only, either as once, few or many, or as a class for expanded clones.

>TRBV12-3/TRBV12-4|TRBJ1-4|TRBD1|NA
TGTGCCAGCAGTCGTGACAGGGGGTTCCAACCTGAAAAACTGTTTTTT
CASSRDRGFQPEKLFF
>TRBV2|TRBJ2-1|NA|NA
TGTGCCAGCAGTGACGATAGGCATGAGCAGTTCTTC
CASSDDRHEQFF
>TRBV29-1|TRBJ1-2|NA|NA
TGCAGCGTTGAGGGCTACACCTTC
CSVEGYTF
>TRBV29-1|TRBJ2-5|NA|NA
TGCAGCGTTGTTATCAGGGTAATATACCAAGAGACCCAGTACTTC
CSVVIRVIYQETQYF
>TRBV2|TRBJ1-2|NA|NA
TGTGCCAGCCGTTCGGACTCCAACTATGGCTACACCTTC
CASRSDSNYGYTF
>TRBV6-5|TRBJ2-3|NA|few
TGTGCCAGCAGTTACGGGGAAATTAGCACAGATACGCAGTATTTT
CASSYGEISTDTQYF
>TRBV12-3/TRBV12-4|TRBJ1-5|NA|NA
TGTGCCACCTCGGACGCCGGGTCACGTCAGCCCCAGCATTTT
CATSDAGSRQPQHF
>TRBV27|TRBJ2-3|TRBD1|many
TGTGCCAGCAGTTTTCGCTTACAGGGGGTGGAATATTTT
CASSFRLQGVEYF
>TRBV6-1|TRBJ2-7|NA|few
TGTGCCAGCAGTGAAGCGCTGGGGCAGGGTTACGAGCAGTACTTC
CASSEALGQGYEQYF
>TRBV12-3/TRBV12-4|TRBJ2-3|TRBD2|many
TGTGCCAGCAAGGGTCGGACTAGCTCAGATACGCAGTATTTT
CASKGRTSSDTQYF
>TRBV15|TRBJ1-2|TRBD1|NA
TGTGCCACCAGCGTCCGGGACAGGCGGAACTATGGCTACACCTTC
CATSVRDRRNYGYTF
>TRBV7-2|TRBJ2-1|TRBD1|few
TGTGCCAGCAGCTCCACCAGACAGGGGAATTATAATGAGCAGTTCTTC
CASSSTRQGNYNEQFF
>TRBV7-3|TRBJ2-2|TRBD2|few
TGTGCCAGCAGCTTAAGCGGACTAGCGGGGGTGAACGGCGGGGAGCTGTTTTTT
CASSLSGLAGVNGGELFF
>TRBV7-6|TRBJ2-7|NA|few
TGTGCCAGCAGCTTAAGGGGGGGGGCGCAACACGAGCAGTACTTC
CASSLRGGAQHEQYF
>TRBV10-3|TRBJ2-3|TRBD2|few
TGTGCCATCGGGGGGACTAGCGTTTTAGATACGCAGTATTTT
CAIGGTSVLDTQYF
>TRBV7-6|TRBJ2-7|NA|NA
TGTGCCAGCAGCTTAGGGCGAGGGTTCTCCTACGAGCAGTACTTC
CASSLGRGFSYEQYF
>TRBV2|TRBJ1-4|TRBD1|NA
TGTGCCAGCAGTGTGACGAGGGCAGGGGGGGAAAAACTGTTTTTT
CASSVTRAGGEKLFF
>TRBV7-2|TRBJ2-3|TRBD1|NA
TGTGCCAGCAGCCAAGCCCGCCTCGGACAGGGAAGAAGGCGCACAGATACGCAGTATTTT
CASSQARLGQGRRRTDTQYF
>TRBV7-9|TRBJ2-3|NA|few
TGTGCCAGCGTGAGCAGCCCAGATACGCAGTATTTT
CASVSSPDTQYF
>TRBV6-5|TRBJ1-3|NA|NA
TGTGCCAGCAGTTACTCGGGAGGGACTGGAAACACCATATATTTT
CASSYSGGTGNTIYF